A selection of T cell receptor beta chains follows, all from one sample in a study of identical twins. TCRdb processed the 5' RACE reads anew with MiXCR; each CDR3 protein has one entry. The sample includes 300,000 to 400,000 distinct CDR3 sequences, about 12% of them seen just once. These data also featured in a second study, about yellow fever vaccine responses in identical twins.

The sample taken for sequencing was CD8+ T cells sorted from blood. These receptor sequences come from a woman under 30 in good health. The CDR3 runs from the conserved cysteine through the conserved F or W. A D gene is named only where the DNA matches it firmly. Size is stated for part of the rows, as once, few or many counts, or as a class when the clone is expanded.

d_call j_call clone_size v_call cdr3_nt cdr3_aa
NA TRBJ2-7 NA TRBV10-3 TGTGCCATCAGTGAGTCGTCGACCTACGAGCAGTACTTC CAISESSTYEQYF
NA TRBJ2-3 many TRBV9 TGTGCCAGCAGCCAAATCACAGATACGCAGTATTTT CASSQITDTQYF
NA TRBJ2-1 NA TRBV6-5 TGTGCCAGCAGTTCGACGGAGGGGGTCTGGAATGAGCAGTTCTTC CASSSTEGVWNEQFF
NA TRBJ2-3 NA TRBV18 TGTGCCAGCTCCACCTGGGGGGCAGGAGATACGCAGTATTTT CASSTWGAGDTQYF
NA TRBJ1-2 few TRBV24-1 TGTGCCACCAGCCAGGGTGATGGCTACACCTTC CATSQGDGYTF
TRBD2 TRBJ2-3 few TRBV2 TGTGCCAGCCCCTCCGGGACTAGGACAGATACGCAGTATTTT CASPSGTRTDTQYF
TRBD1 TRBJ1-1 many TRBV15 TGTGCCACCAGCAGGGACAGGGGGCCCAACACTGAAGCTTTCTTT CATSRDRGPNTEAFF
NA TRBJ1-4 NA TRBV9 TGTGCCAGCAGCTCAGGGGAGGGCCACAATGAAAAACTGTTTTTT CASSSGEGHNEKLFF
NA TRBJ1-2 NA TRBV6-1 TGTGCCAGCAGCGCACAGGAAGGTGCCTATGGCTACACCTTC CASSAQEGAYGYTF
NA TRBJ1-5 NA TRBV15 TGTGCCACCAGTGTCGGGACAAGCAATCAGCCCCAGCATTTT CATSVGTSNQPQHF
NA TRBJ2-3 NA TRBV6-5 TGTGCCAGCAGTTACGGGGACGATAGCACAGATACGCAGTATTTT CASSYGDDSTDTQYF
NA TRBJ2-1 few TRBV29-1 TGCAGCGGTTACCTAAGCTCCTACAATGAGCAGTTCTTC CSGYLSSYNEQFF
TRBD2 TRBJ2-3 NA TRBV14 TGTGCCAGCGCCTTGACTAGCGGTAGCACAGATACGCAGTATTTT CASALTSGSTDTQYF
TRBD1 TRBJ2-1 few TRBV20-1 TGCAGTGCTAGAGATTATAGGGGACAGAACAATGAGCAGTTCTTC CSARDYRGQNNEQFF
NA TRBJ2-4 many TRBV4-2 TGTGCCAGCAGCCAAGAGGGAACACTGAACCCAGCCAAAAACATTCAGTACTTC CASSQEGTLNPAKNIQYF
TRBD2 TRBJ2-3 few TRBV5-4 TGTGCCAGCAGCCTAGCGGGGGGGCTCAGAGATACGCAGTATTTT CASSLAGGLRDTQYF
TRBD2 TRBJ2-5 NA TRBV11-2 TGTGCCAGCAGCTACCGGACTAGCGGGGTCCAAGAGACCCAGTACTTC CASSYRTSGVQETQYF
TRBD1 TRBJ1-2 NA TRBV7-9 TGTGCCAGCAGCACCGGGACAGGGATTGACTATGGCTACACCTTC CASSTGTGIDYGYTF
NA TRBJ2-2 few TRBV28 TGTGCCAGCAGTTTTCACCGGCAGATGACCGGGGAGCTGTTTTTT CASSFHRQMTGELFF
NA TRBJ2-7 many TRBV20-1 TGCAGTGCTTGGACGCAGGGGGGAAACTACGAGCAGTACTTC CSAWTQGGNYEQYF
NA TRBJ2-1 NA TRBV20-1 TGCAGTGCGTCGAGGGGCGATTACAATGAGCAGTTCTTC CSASRGDYNEQFF
TRBD1 TRBJ1-4 few TRBV7-9 TGTGCCAGCAGCGTGACAGGGTGGGACGAAAAACTGTTTTTT CASSVTGWDEKLFF
TRBD2 TRBJ2-3 few TRBV24-1 TGTGCCACCAGTGATTTCGGGCTAGCGGGAGATTCCGATACGCAGTATTTT CATSDFGLAGDSDTQYF
TRBD1 TRBJ2-1 NA TRBV2 TGTGCCAGCCGTAAGGGACAGGGGGTGAGGAATGAGCAGTTCTTC CASRKGQGVRNEQFF
NA TRBJ2-1 many TRBV4-1 TGCGCCAGCAGCCAAGATGCGGGGGCGGTAAACAATGAGCAGTTCTTC CASSQDAGAVNNEQFF
NA TRBJ2-3 few TRBV7-6 TGTGCCAGCAGCTTAGTCCCCAAGGCAGGCGACAACACAGATACGCAGTATTTT CASSLVPKAGDNTDTQYF